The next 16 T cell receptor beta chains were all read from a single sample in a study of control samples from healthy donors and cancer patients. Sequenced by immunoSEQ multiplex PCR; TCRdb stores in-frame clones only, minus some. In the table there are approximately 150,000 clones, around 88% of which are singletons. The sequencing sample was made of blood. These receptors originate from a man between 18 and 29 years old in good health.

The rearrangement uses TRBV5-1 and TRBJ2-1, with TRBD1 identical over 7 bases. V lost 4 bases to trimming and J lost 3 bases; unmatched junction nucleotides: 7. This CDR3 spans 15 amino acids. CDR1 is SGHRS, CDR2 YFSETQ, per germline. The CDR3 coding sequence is TGCGCCAGCAGCCCCACAGGGGCCGGCTACAATGAGCAGTTCTTC. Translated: CASSPTGAGYNEQFF.

CDR3 in amino acids: CAFKGQGDTEAFF. Here the CDR3 DNA reads TGTGCCTTTAAGGGACAGGGGGACACTGAAGCTTTCTTT. The V call is TRBV5-4, the J call TRBJ1-1, with 11 bases matching TRBD1. CDR1 and CDR2 (germline): SGHNT, YYREEE (reference sequence). After removal of 10 bases from V and 3 bases from J, the junction contained 5 bases not matched to a gene. The CDR3 sequence is 13 residues long.

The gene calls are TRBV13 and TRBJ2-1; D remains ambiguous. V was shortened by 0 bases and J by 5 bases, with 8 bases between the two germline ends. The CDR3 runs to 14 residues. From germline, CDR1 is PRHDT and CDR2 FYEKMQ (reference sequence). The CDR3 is CASSLGLRDNEQFF. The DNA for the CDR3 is TGTGCCAGCAGCTTAGGCCTGAGAGACAATGAGCAGTTCTTC.

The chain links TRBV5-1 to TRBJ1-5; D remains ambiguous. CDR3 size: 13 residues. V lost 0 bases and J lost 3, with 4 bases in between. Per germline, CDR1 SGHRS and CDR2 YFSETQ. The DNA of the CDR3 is TGCGCCAGCAGCTTGGAACTCAATCAGCCCCAGCATTTT. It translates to CASSLELNQPQHF.

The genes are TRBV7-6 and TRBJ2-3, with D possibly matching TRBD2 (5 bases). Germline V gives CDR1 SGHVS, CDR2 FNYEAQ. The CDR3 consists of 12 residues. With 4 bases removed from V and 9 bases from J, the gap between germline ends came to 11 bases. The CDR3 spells CASSSRTGTQYF. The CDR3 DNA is TGTGCCAGCAGCTCCAGGACTGGAACGCAGTATTTT.

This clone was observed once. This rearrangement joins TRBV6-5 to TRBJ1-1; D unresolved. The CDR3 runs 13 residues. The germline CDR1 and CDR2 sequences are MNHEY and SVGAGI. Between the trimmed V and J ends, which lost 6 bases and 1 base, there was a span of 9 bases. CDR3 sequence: CASRYTKNTEAFF. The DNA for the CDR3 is TGTGCCAGCAGGTATACAAAGAACACTGAAGCTTTCTTT.

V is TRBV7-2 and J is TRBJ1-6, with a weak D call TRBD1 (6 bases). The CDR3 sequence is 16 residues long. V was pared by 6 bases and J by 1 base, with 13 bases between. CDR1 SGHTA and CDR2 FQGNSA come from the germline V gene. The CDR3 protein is CASRRTARSYNSPLHF. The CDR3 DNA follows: TGTGCCAGCAGGCGGACAGCCAGATCCTATAATTCACCCCTCCACTTT.

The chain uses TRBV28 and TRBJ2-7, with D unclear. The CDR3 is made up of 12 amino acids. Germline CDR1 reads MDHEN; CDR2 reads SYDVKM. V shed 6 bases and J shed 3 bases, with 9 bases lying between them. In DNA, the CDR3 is TGTGCCAGCAGCCGACTGTTCTACGAGCAGTACTTC. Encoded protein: CASSRLFYEQYF.

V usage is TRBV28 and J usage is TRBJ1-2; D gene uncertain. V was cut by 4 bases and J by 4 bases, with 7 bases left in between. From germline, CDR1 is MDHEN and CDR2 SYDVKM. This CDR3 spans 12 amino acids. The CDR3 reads CASSSPLYGYTF. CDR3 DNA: TGTGCCAGCAGTTCCCCACTCTATGGCTACACCTTC.

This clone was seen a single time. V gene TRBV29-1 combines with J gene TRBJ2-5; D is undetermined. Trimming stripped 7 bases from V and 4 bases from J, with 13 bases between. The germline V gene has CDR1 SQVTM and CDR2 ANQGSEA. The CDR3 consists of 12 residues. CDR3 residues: CSADRGGETQYF. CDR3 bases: TGCAGCGCCGACCGAGGCGGAGAGACCCAGTACTTC.

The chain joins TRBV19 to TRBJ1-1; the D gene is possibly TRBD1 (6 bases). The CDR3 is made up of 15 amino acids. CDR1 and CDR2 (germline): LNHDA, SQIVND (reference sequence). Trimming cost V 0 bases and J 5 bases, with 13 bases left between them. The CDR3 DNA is TGTGCCAGTAGTATAGAGGGGGCGTTCAATACTGAAGCTTTCTTT. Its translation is CASSIEGAFNTEAFF.

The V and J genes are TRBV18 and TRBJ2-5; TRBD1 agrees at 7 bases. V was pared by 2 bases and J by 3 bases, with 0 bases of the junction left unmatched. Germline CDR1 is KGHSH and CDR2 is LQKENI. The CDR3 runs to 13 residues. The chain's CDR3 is CASSPGTEETQYF. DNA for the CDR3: TGTGCCAGCTCACCAGGGACAGAAGAGACCCAGTACTTC.

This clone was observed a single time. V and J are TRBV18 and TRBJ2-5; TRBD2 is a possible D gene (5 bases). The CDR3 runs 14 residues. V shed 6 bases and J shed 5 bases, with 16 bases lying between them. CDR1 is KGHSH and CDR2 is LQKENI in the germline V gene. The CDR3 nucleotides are TGTGCCAGCTCCCCATCGGCTAGCCGGGAGACCCAGTACTTC. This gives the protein CASSPSASRETQYF.

In DNA form, the CDR3 reads TGTGCCAGCAGCCTCAGGGTTCCGAGCAATCAGCCCCAGCATTTT. Translating gives CASSLRVPSNQPQHF. The rearrangement links TRBV27 to TRBJ1-5; D perhaps matches TRBD1 (5 bases). The CDR3 has 15 amino acids. Per the germline V gene, CDR1 is MNHEY and CDR2 is SMNVEV (reference sequence). The V end lost 6 bases, the J end lost 1 base, and 13 bases lay between the germline ends.

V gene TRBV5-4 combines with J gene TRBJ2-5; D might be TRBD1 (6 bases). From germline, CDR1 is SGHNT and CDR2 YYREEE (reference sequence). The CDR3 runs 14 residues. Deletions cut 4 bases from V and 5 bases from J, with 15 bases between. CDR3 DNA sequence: TGTGCCAGCAGCACAGGGTCTAGCCGGGAGACCCAGTACTTC. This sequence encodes CASSTGSSRETQYF.

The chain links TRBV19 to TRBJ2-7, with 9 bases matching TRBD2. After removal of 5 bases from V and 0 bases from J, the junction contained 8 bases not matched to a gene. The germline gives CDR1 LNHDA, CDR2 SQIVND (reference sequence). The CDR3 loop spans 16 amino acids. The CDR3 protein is CASSPSGGLISYEQYF. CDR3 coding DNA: TGTGCCAGTAGTCCCAGCGGGGGGCTAATCTCCTACGAGCAGTACTTC.